Below, 24 T cell receptor beta chains from the same sample are listed, as sequenced in a study of identical twins. TCRdb independently ran MiXCR on the 5' RACE reads; one entry per CDR3 protein. The profile shows hundreds of thousands of distinct CDR3 sequences, over 5% of them singletons. Material for sequencing was naive T cells sorted from blood. The receptors stem from a man aged 18 to 29 in good health.

This clonotype has ten or more counts. V and J are TRBV4-3 and TRBJ2-7, with D possibly called TRBD1 or TRBD2 (6 bases each). The CDR3 extends over 16 amino acids. Trimming took 0 bases from V and 4 from J, leaving 16 bases between them. CDR1 LGHNA and CDR2 YSLEER come from the germline V gene. In DNA form, the CDR3 reads TGCGCCAGCAGCCAAGATTGGGTGGCGGGACAATACGAGCAGTACTTC. Residues: CASSQDWVAGQYEQYF.

This clonotype was recorded a few times. The chain links TRBV28 to TRBJ2-5; maybe TRBD2 (7 bases). The CDR3 runs 13 residues. V lost 6 bases, J lost 3 bases, and 11 bases lay in between. Germline V gene sequence: CDR1 MDHEN, CDR2 SYDVKM. The CDR3 region is CASSQGREETQYF. As DNA, the CDR3 is TGTGCCAGCAGCCAGGGGAGGGAAGAGACCCAGTACTTC.

Many counts were recorded for this clonotype. CDR3 sequence (DNA): TGCAGCGTTTGGCACTCGAACACTGAAGCTTTCTTT. Protein: CSVWHSNTEAFF. This chain connects TRBV29-1 to TRBJ1-1; no clear D gene. The germline CDR1 and CDR2 sequences are SQVTM and ANQGSEA. The CDR3 length is 12 residues. Trimming took 5 bases from V and 1 from J, leaving 8 bases between them.

This clonotype was counted many times. The V gene is TRBV5-1, the J gene TRBJ2-5; 8 bases agree with TRBD2. The CDR3 has 18 residues. The ends lost 4 bases at V and 5 bases at J; junction bases unmatched: 19. CDR1 is SGHRS and CDR2 is YFSETQ in the germline V gene. Here the CDR3 reads CASSLSNYPGLVRETQYF. DNA of the CDR3: TGCGCCAGCAGCCTATCTAACTACCCGGGACTAGTCCGGGAGACCCAGTACTTC.

This clonotype was seen only a few times. The chain carries TRBV7-9 and TRBJ2-3; 10 positions match TRBD1. The trim removed 5 bases at V and 5 bases at J, leaving 7 bases unmatched. This CDR3 contains 15 residues. CDR1 is SEHNR, CDR2 FQNEAQ, per germline (reference sequence). CDR3 nucleotides: TGTGCCAGCAGCCGTACCGGGACAGGGGAAGATACGCAGTATTTT. Translating it yields CASSRTGTGEDTQYF.

In its sample, this clonotype was seen many times. The rearrangement joins TRBV6-2 or TRBV6-3 to TRBJ2-1; the D call may be TRBD1 or TRBD2 (6 bases each). The germline CDR1 and CDR2 sequences are MNHEY and SVGEGT. Trimming shortened V by 6 bases and J by 5 bases, and 20 bases separated the two germline ends. CDR3 size: 16 residues. The CDR3 DNA is TGTGCCAGCAGAAAGGCGTGGCAGGAGGGGGACAATGAGCAGTTCTTC. Translation: CASRKAWQEGDNEQFF.

This clonotype was seen a handful of times. The V gene is TRBV5-6, the J gene TRBJ2-7; 8 bases agree with TRBD2. Germline trimming cut 6 bases from V and 3 bases from J; bases unmatched to any gene: 11. The CDR3 consists of 15 residues. In germline, CDR1 is SGHDT, CDR2 YYEEEE. CDR3 sequence (DNA): TGTGCCAGCACCAACCCGACTAGCGAGTACTACGAGCAGTACTTC. This codes for CASTNPTSEYYEQYF.

In the case of this clonotype: One junction end does not reproduce the germline sequence, and a read error may be involved. V gene TRBV7-9 combines with J gene TRBJ2-1, with TRBD1 identical over 9 bases. The CDR3 consists of 12 residues. The V gene's germline CDR1 is SEHNR and CDR2 FQNEAQ (reference sequence). CDR3 in DNA: TGTGCCAGCAGCTTAAGGGACAGGGAGCTGTTCTTC. Its protein is CASSLRDRELFF.

CDR3 DNA sequence: TGTGCCAGTAGTACCCCTAGCGGGGCCCCCTACAATGAGCAGTTCTTC. Its protein product is CASSTPSGAPYNEQFF. The chain joins TRBV19 to TRBJ2-1; TRBD2 agrees at 9 bases. Germline values: CDR1 LNHDA, CDR2 SQIVND (reference sequence). The CDR3 totals 16 residues. V dropped 4 bases and J dropped 2; count of bases not matched to a gene: 6.

CDR3 amino acids: CSVDIFGHDIKVKYF. The DNA for the CDR3 is TGCAGCGTTGATATTTTCGGGCACGACATCAAGGTTAAGTATTTT. This chain uses TRBV29-1 with TRBJ2-3; D is ambiguous. V was cut by 3 bases and J by 13 bases, with 26 bases left in between. Germline-derived CDR1 and CDR2 are SQVTM and ANQGSEA. This CDR3 contains 15 residues.

This clonotype was counted many times. V and J are TRBV20-1 and TRBJ2-7; 9 nucleotides line up with TRBD1. Germline-derived CDR1 and CDR2 are DFQATT and SNEGSKA (reference sequence). This CDR3 spans 12 amino acids. The CDR3 here is CLRLQGAYEQYF. The CDR3 DNA follows: TGCTTGCGGCTACAGGGGGCTTACGAGCAGTACTTC.

This sequence joins TRBV5-1 and TRBJ2-3, with 7 bases identical to TRBD2. The CDR3 loop spans 17 amino acids. Germline CDR1 SGHRS, CDR2 YFSETQ. Trimming took 4 bases from V and 0 from J; bases not matched to a gene: 11. The CDR3 sequence is CASSPDGDYPSTDTQYF. CDR3 DNA: TGCGCCAGCAGCCCGGATGGGGACTACCCTAGCACAGATACGCAGTATTTT.

This rearrangement joins TRBV27 to TRBJ2-3; D is possibly TRBD1 or TRBD2 (5 bases each). CDR3 size: 16 residues. Germline CDR1 and CDR2: MNHEY and SMNVEV (reference sequence). V shed 5 bases and J shed 1 base, with 16 bases lying between them. CDR3 bases: TGTGCCAGCAGTCCATCCCCGGGACCAGGCACAGATACGCAGTATTTT. Protein product: CASSPSPGPGTDTQYF.

The chain uses TRBV7-8 and TRBJ2-3; TRBD2 matches 8 bases. The CDR3 extends over 17 amino acids. The J segment lost 5 bases and the V segment lost 2 bases, leaving 12 bases of the junction unmatched. Germline-derived CDR1 and CDR2 are SGHVS and FQNEAQ. In nucleotides, the CDR3 is TGTGCCAGCAGCTTACCCGGGACTAGGGGGTTGGGAGATACGCAGTATTTT. Translated, it gives CASSLPGTRGLGDTQYF. Complete variable domain (other parts from reference TRBV7-8 and TRBJ2-3): GAGVSQSPRYKVAKRGQDVALRCDPISGHVSLFWYQQALGQGPEFLTYFQNEAQLDKSGLPSDRFFAERPEGSVSTLKIQRTQQEDSAVYLCASSLPGTRGLGDTQYFGPGTRLTVL.

This clonotype was seen repeatedly, ten times or more. V usage is TRBV6-5 and J usage is TRBJ2-2; D is uncertain. The CDR3 runs to 15 residues. Germline CDR1 reads MNHEY; CDR2 reads SVGAGI. V dropped 0 bases and J dropped 2 bases, with 7 bases sitting between them. This CDR3 reads CASSYSGPNTGELFF. CDR3 DNA: TGTGCCAGCAGTTACTCCGGGCCAAACACCGGGGAGCTGTTTTTT.

In its sample, this clonotype was seen many times. The chain joins TRBV12-3 or TRBV12-4 to TRBJ1-1; no reliable D call. The CDR3 runs to 14 residues. V was shortened by 7 bases and J by 0 bases, with 12 bases between the two germline ends. The CDR3 loop reads CASIRTELNTEAFF. DNA for the CDR3: TGTGCCAGCATCCGGACGGAATTGAACACTGAAGCTTTCTTT.

This clonotype was observed a handful of times. V and J are TRBV5-1 and TRBJ2-3, with 11 nucleotides matching TRBD2. CDR1 is SGHRS, CDR2 YFSETQ, per germline. This CDR3 has 17 residues. The J segment lost 3 bases and the V segment lost 0 bases, leaving 6 bases of the junction unmatched. CDR3 nucleotide sequence: TGCGCCAGCAGCTTGGCCGGGACTAGCGGACCAACAGATACGCAGTATTTT. Encoded protein: CASSLAGTSGPTDTQYF.

This chain connects TRBV11-2 to TRBJ2-5, with D possibly matching TRBD1 (6 bases). Looked up from germline, CDR1 is SGHAT and CDR2 is FQNNGV. Trimming removed 5 bases at V and 5 bases at J, with 18 bases between. This CDR3 is 15 amino acids long. DNA for the CDR3: TGTGCCAGCAGCCCAGCTCCGTACAGGGTGGAGACCCAGTACTTC. It yields the protein CASSPAPYRVETQYF.

This clonotype was seen ten or more times. The chain uses TRBV12-3 or TRBV12-4 and TRBJ2-5, with D unclear. The CDR3 runs 12 residues. The V gene lost 6 bases and the J gene lost 6 bases, with 11 bases spanning the gap. The CDR3 loop is CASSPLEKTQYF. The DNA for the CDR3 is TGTGCCAGCAGCCCACTGGAAAAGACCCAGTACTTC.

This clonotype was detected ten times or more. The chain couples TRBV27 to TRBJ1-2; the D gene is possibly TRBD1 (6 bases). The V end was cut by 8 bases, the J end by 2 bases, with 9 bases between. CDR3 length: 12 residues. Germline values: CDR1 MNHEY, CDR2 SMNVEV (reference sequence). The CDR3 loop reads CASRDRNYGYTF. DNA of the CDR3: TGTGCCAGCCGTGACAGGAACTATGGCTACACCTTC.

This clonotype was observed at least ten times. The chain links TRBV12-3 or TRBV12-4 to TRBJ2-7; the D gene could be TRBD1 or TRBD2 (5 bases each). V gave up 2 bases and J gave up 3 bases, with 17 bases separating them. This CDR3 contains 16 residues. The CDR3 DNA reads as TGTGCCAGCAGTTTATTCGGGACGGGTACCCTCTACGAGCAGTACTTC. Translation gives CASSLFGTGTLYEQYF.

In this sample, this clonotype turned up a few times. V and J are TRBV12-3 or TRBV12-4 and TRBJ2-4; D may match TRBD1 or TRBD2 (5 bases each). The CDR3 runs to 14 residues. V gave up 6 bases and J gave up 8 bases, with 17 bases separating them. The CDR3 coding sequence is TGTGCCAGCAGGGCGACAGCAATGGGGGACATTCAGTACTTC. It translates to CASRATAMGDIQYF.

This clonotype came up a few times. The CDR3 sequence is CASSGPVRWTETQYF. In DNA, the CDR3 is TGTGCCAGCAGCGGCCCGGTAAGGTGGACGGAGACCCAGTACTTC. This chain links TRBV2 with TRBJ2-5; D is unclear. The V end was cut by 6 bases, the J end by 5 bases, with 19 bases between. CDR1 and CDR2 from the germline V gene are SNHLY and FYNNEI. This CDR3 comprises 15 residues.

Many counts were recorded for this clonotype. V is TRBV12-3 or TRBV12-4 and J is TRBJ1-1; TRBD1 matches 12 bases. The CDR3 has 15 amino acids. Unmatched junction bases numbered 8, after V lost 4 bases and J lost 8 bases. The CDR3 is CASSSSGTGGAEAFF. In DNA form, the CDR3 reads TGTGCCAGCAGTTCTTCCGGGACAGGGGGCGCGGAAGCTTTCTTT.